This TCR beta chain was sequenced for a study of glioma-infiltrating T cells after dendritic cell vaccination. On this clone: At the DNA level, this CDR3 is encoded by other sequences in the same sample as well.

Libraries were prepared by immunoSEQ multiplex PCR; TCRdb keeps only in-frame clonotypes and omits some of them. The sample has roughly 100,000 clones; under 90% are singletons. Germline CDR1 SEHNR, CDR2 FQNEAQ (reference sequence). The CDR3 is made up of 12 amino acids. With 5 bases removed from V and 1 base from J, the gap between germline ends came to 6 bases. Sample: blood, taken before dendritic cell vaccination. V is TRBV7-9 and J is TRBJ2-7, with unresolved D. The sequence derives from a human donor with glioblastoma. The CDR3 region has the DNA TGTGCCAGCAGCCTAAGTTCCTACGAGCAGTACTTC. Amino acids: CASSLSSYEQYF.